What follows is one TCR beta chain and its context. Its antigen is not known. This sample was included in a study of cytomegalovirus exposure and HLA in healthy donors. Study in general: Early released data had about 85 million unique TCRs, all coming from HLA-typed donors. Study results and caveats: Cytomegalovirus association was assigned to about 150 TCR beta chains. Presence/absence analyses rested on an assumption that sequencing depth was roughly uniform across donors.

Trimming removed 6 bases from V and 1 base from J; junction bases left unmatched: 6. The CDR3 covers 15 residues. Germline assignment: CDR1 SNHLY and CDR2 FYNNEI. It was healthy bone marrow donors who served as donors. This PCR relied on a set of 60 Vbeta primers and 13 Jbeta primers. Profiling relied on immunoSEQ multiplex PCR, and the TCRdb table lists in-frame clones only, not all of them. This sample carries more than 90,000 clones, nearly 75% of them seen once, and the ten largest clones take 4.8%. This chain links TRBV2 with TRBJ1-3; 7 nucleotides match TRBD1. Sequencing was carried out using PBMCs. The source is a man aged 30 to 39 in good health and CMV-seropositive. The CDR3 DNA reads as TGTGCCAGCAGCGCTATACAGGGGTCTGGAAACACCATATATTTT. Amino acids: CASSAIQGSGNTIYF.